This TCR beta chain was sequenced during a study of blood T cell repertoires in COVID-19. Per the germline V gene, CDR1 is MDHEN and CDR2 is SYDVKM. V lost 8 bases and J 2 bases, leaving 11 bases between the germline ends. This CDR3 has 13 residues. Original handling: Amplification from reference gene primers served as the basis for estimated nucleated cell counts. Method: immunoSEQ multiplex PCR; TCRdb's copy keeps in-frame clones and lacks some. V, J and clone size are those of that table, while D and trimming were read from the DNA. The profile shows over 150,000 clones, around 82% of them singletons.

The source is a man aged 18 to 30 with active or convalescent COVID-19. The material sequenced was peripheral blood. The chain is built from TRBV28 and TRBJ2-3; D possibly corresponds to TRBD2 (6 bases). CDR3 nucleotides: TGTGCCAGCGGAAGGAGGGACACAGATACGCAGTATTTT. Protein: CASGRRDTDTQYF.